This note documents a single T cell receptor (beta chain) sequence. The antigen is unknown. This specimen comes from a study of T cell responses to AZD1222 COVID-19 vaccine. V gave up 7 bases and J gave up 5 bases, with 18 bases separating them. The CDR3 is 14 amino acids. Germline V gene lookup returns CDR1 SGHRS and CDR2 YFSETQ. Broader study findings: Every sample of the repertoires postdated the peak T cell response. Most donors were white British, females outnumbered males, and clonal diversity was possibly underestimated. Spike-wide vaccine-associated CD4 TCRs dominated at 160-218 and 743-854. Spike-specific TCR breadth rose after two AZD1222 doses, and depth rose as well.

Here immunoSEQ multiplex PCR was the method, and the copy in TCRdb shows in-frame clones only, minus some. The table shows about 150,000 clones, with 80% to 90% occurring only once. The starting material was peripheral blood, obtained 28 days after the second AZD1222 dose. This sequence was found in an adult who received the AZD1222 COVID-19 vaccine. This chain joins TRBV5-1 and TRBJ1-1; D remains unclear. Here the CDR3 reads CASSRSTELTEAFF. The CDR3, as DNA: TGCGCCAGCTCGAGGAGTACGGAACTTACTGAAGCTTTCTTT.